This paragraph covers one T cell receptor (beta chain) sequence. This clone was seen a few times. Its cognate antigen has yet to be identified. No much larger clone exists at a distance of one base, and base qualities are not known. CDR3 length: 11 amino acids, cysteine to phenylalanine. Only the CDR3 region is kept as DNA, spanning 33 bases read in frame from base 1. V lost 5 bases and J lost 3 bases; the stretch between them is 4 bases long. CDR1 is given as SNHLY and CDR2 as FYNNEI, both from the germline V gene. The time point label on this specimen signifies: baseline before first vaccination. Vaccinee samples came from UK trials COV001 and COV002, including a single-blind randomized controlled phase 2/3 trial of AZD1222 (ChAdOx1 nCoV-19) in healthy adults. For TCRbeta chain sequencing, PBMC samples were collected from trial participants at day 0 and at day 28 after the second dose. This record belongs to a study of T cell responses to AZD1222 COVID-19 vaccine (dated by TCRdb to the early 2020s). Some background on the complete study: Because spike-specific TCR depth and breadth did not differ between the two schedules, AZD1222 recipients who got a second dose at roughly 4 weeks were pooled with those who got a second dose at roughly 12 weeks. Enrollment into the trials was organized by age into subgroups of 18-55, 56-69 and 70-plus years, and those subgroups contained roughly 160, 29 and 62 TCR-sequenced participants, respectively. A total of 233 trial participants underwent TCR sequencing, of whom under 220 had received two doses of AZD1222 and 26 had received two doses of the MenACWY control vaccine. The paper's findings and limits, for the study overall: The vaccine-associated CD4 TCRs covered the entire spike protein, and the dominant responses fell in regions 160-218 and 743-854. The 56-69-year group was small, and its depth increase did not reach significance, likely because of low power. Reportedly, close to half of the unique spike-specific TCRs recognized epitopes lying outside the regions that are mutated in the B.1.351 and B.1.1.7 variants. Participants were mostly white British, with more females than males. The authors suggested clonal diversity may have been underestimated. Because no samples from the day 14 peak response were available, repertoires could be characterized only after the peak T cell response. After two AZD1222 doses, spike-specific TCR breadth and depth were significantly higher than at day 0 and than in MenACWY recipients. Conclusions about previously exposed vaccinees were limited because only six AZD1222 recipients were SARS-CoV-2 seropositive at baseline.

The CDR3 regions of human TCRbeta chains were analyzed by immunosequencing. From the authors' description of their analysis: Repertoire TCRs were matched against a reference library of SARS-CoV-2-specific TCRs generated with the MIRA antigen-specificity platform. Breadth was defined as the fraction of unique TCRs that were SARS-CoV-2-associated, and depth was defined as the fraction of total T cells that were SARS-CoV-2-associated. Using the MIRA data, every spike-specific TCR was mapped to the spike region that the TCR reacted to and assigned to either a CD4 or a CD8 class. Log10-transformed breadth and depth values were compared by one-way ANOVA with Sidak's multiple comparisons tests. TCRdb obtained this table from immuneACCESS and retained in-frame rearrangements with V and J assigned. These tables miss some clones; where compared with another copy, unresolved V genes account for less than half of the shortfall, and the remainder is unexplained. From that table come the V and J calls and clone size; the DNA was used to work out D and trimming. This sample lists 180,000 or so clones; 85% to 95% were detected once. Together, the top ten hold approximately 0.6% of the sample.

The chain was built from TRBV2 and TRBJ1-1; the D gene assignment is ambiguous. The origin of this receptor is an adult in good health. The specimen comprised peripheral blood, sampled on day 0 of AZD1222 vaccination. The DNA sequence is as follows: TGTGCCAGCAGTTACTACACTGAAGCTTTCTTT. This gives the protein CASSYYTEAFF.